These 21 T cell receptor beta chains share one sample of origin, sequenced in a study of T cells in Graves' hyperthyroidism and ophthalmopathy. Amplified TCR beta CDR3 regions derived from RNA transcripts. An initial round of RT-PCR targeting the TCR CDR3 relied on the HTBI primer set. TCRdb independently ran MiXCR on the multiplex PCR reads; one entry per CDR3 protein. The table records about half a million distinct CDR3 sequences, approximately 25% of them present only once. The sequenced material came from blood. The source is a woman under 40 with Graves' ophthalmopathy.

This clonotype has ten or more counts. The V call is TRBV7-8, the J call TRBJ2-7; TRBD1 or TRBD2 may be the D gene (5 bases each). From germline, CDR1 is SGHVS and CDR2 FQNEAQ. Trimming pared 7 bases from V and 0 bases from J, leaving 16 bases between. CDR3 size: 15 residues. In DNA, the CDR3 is TGTGCCAGCACCATATACAAGGGGAGCTCCTACGAGCAGTACTTC. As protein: CASTIYKGSSYEQYF.

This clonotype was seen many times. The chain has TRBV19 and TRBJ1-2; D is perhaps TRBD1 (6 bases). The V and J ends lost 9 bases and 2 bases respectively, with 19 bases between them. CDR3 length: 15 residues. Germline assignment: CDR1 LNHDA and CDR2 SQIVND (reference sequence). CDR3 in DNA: TGTGCCAGCCGGGCTGATTCGGGGGCGAACTATGGCTACACCTTC. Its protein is CASRADSGANYGYTF.

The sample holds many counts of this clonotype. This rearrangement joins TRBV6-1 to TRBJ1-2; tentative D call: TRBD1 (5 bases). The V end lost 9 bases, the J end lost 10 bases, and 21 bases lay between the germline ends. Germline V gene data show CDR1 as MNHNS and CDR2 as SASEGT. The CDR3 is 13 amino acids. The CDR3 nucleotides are TGTGCCAGTAGCGGGACCGGACCGTATACCTACACCTTC. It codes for CASSGTGPYTYTF.

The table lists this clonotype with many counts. CDR3 region: CASSLELPVDTEAFF. In DNA form, the CDR3 reads TGCGCCAGCAGCTTGGAACTGCCGGTTGACACTGAAGCTTTCTTT. The J gene is TRBJ1-1, the V gene TRBV5-1; no clear D gene. The CDR3 extends over 15 amino acids. V lost 0 bases and J lost 3, with 12 bases in between. Per germline, CDR1 SGHRS and CDR2 YFSETQ. The full variable domain, rest sourced from reference TRBV5-1 and TRBJ1-1, is KAGVTQTPRYLIKTRGQQVTLSCSPISGHRSVSWYQQTPGQGLQFLFEYFSETQRNKGNFPGRFSGRQFSNSRSEMNVSTLELGDSALYLCASSLELPVDTEAFFGQGTRLTVV.

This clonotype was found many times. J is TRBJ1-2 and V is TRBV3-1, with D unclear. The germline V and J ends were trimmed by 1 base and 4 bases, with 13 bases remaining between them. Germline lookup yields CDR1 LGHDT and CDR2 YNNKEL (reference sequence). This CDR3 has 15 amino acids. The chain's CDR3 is CASSQAPSRSYGYTF. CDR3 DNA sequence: TGTGCCAGCAGCCAAGCACCGTCGAGGAGCTATGGCTACACCTTC.

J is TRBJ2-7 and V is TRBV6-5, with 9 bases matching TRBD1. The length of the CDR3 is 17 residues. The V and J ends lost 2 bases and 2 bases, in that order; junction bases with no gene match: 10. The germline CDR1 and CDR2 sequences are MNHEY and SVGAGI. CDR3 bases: TGTGCCAGCAGTTACGGGGATCCGACAGGGGGACCCTACGAGCAGTACTTC. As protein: CASSYGDPTGGPYEQYF.

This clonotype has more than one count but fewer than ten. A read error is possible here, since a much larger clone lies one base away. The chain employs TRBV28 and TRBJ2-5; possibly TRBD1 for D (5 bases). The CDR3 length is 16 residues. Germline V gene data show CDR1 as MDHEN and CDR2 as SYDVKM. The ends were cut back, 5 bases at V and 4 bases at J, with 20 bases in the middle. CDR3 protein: CASSLLLRGRGETQYF. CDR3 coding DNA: TGTGCCAGCAGTCTCCTCCTTAGGGGCCGCGGAGAGACCCAGTACTTC.

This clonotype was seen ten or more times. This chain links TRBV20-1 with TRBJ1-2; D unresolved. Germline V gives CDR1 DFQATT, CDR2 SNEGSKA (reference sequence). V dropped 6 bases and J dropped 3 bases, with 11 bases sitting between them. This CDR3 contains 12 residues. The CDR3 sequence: CSALAQDYGYTF. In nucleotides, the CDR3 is TGCAGTGCCCTCGCCCAGGACTATGGCTACACCTTC.

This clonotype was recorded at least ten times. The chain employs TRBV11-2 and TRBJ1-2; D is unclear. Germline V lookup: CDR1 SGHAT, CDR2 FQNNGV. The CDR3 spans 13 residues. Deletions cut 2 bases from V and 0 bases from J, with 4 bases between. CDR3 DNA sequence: TGTGCCAGCAGCTTACTAACTAACTATGGCTACACCTTC. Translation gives CASSLLTNYGYTF.

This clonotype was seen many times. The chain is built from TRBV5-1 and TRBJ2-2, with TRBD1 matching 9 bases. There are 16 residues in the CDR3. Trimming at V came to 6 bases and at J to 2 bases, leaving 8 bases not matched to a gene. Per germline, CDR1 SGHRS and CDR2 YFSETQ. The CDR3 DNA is TGCGCCAGCAACTCCATGGGACAGGGAAACACCGGGGAGCTGTTTTTT. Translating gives CASNSMGQGNTGELFF.

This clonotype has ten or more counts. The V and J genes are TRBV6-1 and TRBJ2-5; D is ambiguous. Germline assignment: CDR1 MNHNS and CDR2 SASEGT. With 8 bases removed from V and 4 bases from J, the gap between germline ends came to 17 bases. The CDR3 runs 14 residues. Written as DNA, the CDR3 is TGTGCCAGCTTTACGGACCAAACACCAGAGACCCAGTACTTC. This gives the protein CASFTDQTPETQYF.

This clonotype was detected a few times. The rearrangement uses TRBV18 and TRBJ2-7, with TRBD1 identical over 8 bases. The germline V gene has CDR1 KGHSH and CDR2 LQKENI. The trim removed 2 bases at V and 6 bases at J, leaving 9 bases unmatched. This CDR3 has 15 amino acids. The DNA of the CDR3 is TGTGCCAGCTCACCAATAACCCAGGGGGCTTCCGAGCAGTACTTC. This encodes CASSPITQGASEQYF.

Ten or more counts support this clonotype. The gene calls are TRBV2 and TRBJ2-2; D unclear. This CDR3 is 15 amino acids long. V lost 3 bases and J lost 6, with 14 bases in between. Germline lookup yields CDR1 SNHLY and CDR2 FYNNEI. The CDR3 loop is CASSDDAAGPGELFF. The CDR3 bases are TGTGCCAGCAGTGACGATGCGGCAGGACCCGGGGAGCTGTTTTTT.

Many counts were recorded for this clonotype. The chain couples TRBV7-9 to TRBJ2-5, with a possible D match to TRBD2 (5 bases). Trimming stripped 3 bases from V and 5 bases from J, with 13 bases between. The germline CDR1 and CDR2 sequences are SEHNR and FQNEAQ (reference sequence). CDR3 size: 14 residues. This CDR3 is CASSLDSEVETQYF. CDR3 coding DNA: TGTGCCAGCAGCTTGGACTCGGAGGTGGAGACCCAGTACTTC.

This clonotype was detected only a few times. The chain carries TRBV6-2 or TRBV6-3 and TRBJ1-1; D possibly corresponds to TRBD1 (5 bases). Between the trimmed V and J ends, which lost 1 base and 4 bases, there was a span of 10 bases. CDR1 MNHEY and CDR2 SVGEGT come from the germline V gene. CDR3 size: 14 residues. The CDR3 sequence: CASSYFVGTTEAFF. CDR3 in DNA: TGTGCCAGCAGTTACTTCGTAGGGACCACTGAAGCTTTCTTT.

CDR3 residues: CAWSVFTAGGSYEQYF. The CDR3 nucleotides read TGTGCCTGGAGTGTATTTACAGCGGGGGGTTCCTACGAGCAGTACTTC. This chain joins TRBV30 and TRBJ2-7; TRBD2 matches at 9 bases. CDR3 size: 16 residues. Germline CDR1 GTSNPN, CDR2 SVGIG (reference sequence). The trim removed 0 bases at V and 1 base at J, leaving 7 bases unmatched.

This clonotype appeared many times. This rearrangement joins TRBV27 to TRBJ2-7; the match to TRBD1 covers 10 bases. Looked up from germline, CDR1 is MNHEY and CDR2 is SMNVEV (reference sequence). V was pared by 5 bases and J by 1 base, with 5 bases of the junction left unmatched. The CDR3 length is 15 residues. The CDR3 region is CASSQGTGASYEQYF. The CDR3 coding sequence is TGTGCCAGCAGTCAGGGGACAGGGGCGTCCTACGAGCAGTACTTC.

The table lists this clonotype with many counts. This CDR3 is CASSSLRDIPFYEQYF. The CDR3 nucleotides are TGTGCCAGCAGCTCTCTCCGGGACATACCCTTCTACGAGCAGTACTTC. This rearrangement joins TRBV28 to TRBJ2-7, with D perhaps matching TRBD1 (6 bases). CDR1 is MDHEN, CDR2 SYDVKM, per germline. The V end was cut by 6 bases, the J end by 3 bases, with 21 bases between. The CDR3 runs to 16 residues. The entire variable domain, with the rest obtained from reference TRBV28 and TRBJ2-7, is as follows: DVKVTQSSRYLVKRTGEKVFLECVQDMDHENMFWYRQDPGLGLRLIYFSYDVKMKEKGDIPEGYSVSREKKERFSLILESASTNQTSMYLCASSSLRDIPFYEQYFGPGTRLTVT.

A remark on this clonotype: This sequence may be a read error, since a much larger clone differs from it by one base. This chain's CDR3 is CTSSLDSTGTYGYTF. The CDR3 nucleotides read TGTACCAGCAGCTTAGATTCAACAGGGACCTATGGCTACACCTTC. This chain uses TRBV11-2 with TRBJ1-2; tentative D call: TRBD1 (6 bases). Germline lookup yields CDR1 SGHAT and CDR2 FQNNGV. The CDR3 has 15 amino acids.

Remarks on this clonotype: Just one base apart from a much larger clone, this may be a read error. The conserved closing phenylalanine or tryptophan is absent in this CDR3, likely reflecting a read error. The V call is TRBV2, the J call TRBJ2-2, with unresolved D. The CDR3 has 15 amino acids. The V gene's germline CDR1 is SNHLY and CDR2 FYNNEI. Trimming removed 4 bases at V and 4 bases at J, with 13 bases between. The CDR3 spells CASSVGTSVTGELFL. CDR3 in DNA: TGTGCCAGCAGTGTGGGAACGAGCGTCACCGGGGAGCTGTTTTTG.

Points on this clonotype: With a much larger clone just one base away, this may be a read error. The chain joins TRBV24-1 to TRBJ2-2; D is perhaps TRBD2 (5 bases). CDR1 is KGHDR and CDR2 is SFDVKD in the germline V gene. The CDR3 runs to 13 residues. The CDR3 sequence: CATSDVNTGELCF. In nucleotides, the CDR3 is TGTGCCACCAGTGACGTCAACACCGGGGAGCTGTGTTTT.